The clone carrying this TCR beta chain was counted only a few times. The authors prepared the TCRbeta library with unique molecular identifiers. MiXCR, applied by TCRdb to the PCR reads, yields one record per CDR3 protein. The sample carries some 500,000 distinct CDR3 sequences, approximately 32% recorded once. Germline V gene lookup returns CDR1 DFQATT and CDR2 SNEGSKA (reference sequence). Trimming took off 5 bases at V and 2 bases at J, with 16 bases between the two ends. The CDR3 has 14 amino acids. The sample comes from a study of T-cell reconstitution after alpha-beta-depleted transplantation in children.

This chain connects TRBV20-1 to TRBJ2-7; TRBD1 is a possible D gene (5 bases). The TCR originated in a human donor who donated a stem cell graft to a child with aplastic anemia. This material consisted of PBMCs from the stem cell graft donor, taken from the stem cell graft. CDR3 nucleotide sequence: TGCAGTGCTGAATACCCAGGGTCCGCCTACGAGCAGTACTTC. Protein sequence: CSAEYPGSAYEQYF.